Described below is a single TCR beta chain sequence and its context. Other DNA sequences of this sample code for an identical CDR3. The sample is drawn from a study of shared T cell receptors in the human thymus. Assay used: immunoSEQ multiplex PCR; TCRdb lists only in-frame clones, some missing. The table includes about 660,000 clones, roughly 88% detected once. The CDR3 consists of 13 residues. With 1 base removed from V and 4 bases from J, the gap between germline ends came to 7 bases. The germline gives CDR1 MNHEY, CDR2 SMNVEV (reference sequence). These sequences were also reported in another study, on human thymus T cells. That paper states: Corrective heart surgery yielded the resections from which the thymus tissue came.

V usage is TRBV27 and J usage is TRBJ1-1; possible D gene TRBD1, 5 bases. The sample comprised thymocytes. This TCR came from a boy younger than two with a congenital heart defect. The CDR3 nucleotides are TGTGCCAGCAGTTTATTGGGGGGCACTGAAGCTTTCTTT. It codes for CASSLLGGTEAFF.